This TCR beta chain comes out of a study of blood T cell repertoires in COVID-19. In the study overall: Samples representing acute and convalescent COVID-19 were sourced from the United States, Italy and Spain. PBMCs, B-cell-depleted T cells, or T cells provided the cDNA or gDNA that made up the material.

This CDR3 comprises 14 residues. CDR1 is MNHNY, CDR2 SVGAGI, per germline (reference sequence). The germline V and J ends were trimmed by 4 bases and 5 bases, with 12 bases remaining between them. Authors' processing steps: From reference gene primer amplification, estimates of nucleated cell counts were derived. Sequenced by immunoSEQ multiplex PCR; TCRdb stores in-frame clones only, minus some. V and J calls and clone size are those listed in that table; D and trimming were worked out from the DNA. Altogether tens of thousands of clones are present, 80% to 95% being singletons, with the ten largest covering approximately 6%.

The specimen sequenced was peripheral blood. The chain has TRBV6-6 and TRBJ1-5, with D maybe TRBD1 (5 bases). The receptor was derived from a woman between 55 and 75 years old with active COVID-19. DNA for the CDR3: TGTGCCAGCAGTTTAAGGGGCGCGGATCAGCCCCAGCATTTT. This sequence encodes CASSLRGADQPQHF.